This T cell receptor (beta chain) came from a study of blood T cell repertoires in COVID-19 (dated by TCRdb to 2018 to 2021). Study-wide context: Collaborator samples came from the United States, Italy and Spain and covered acute and convalescent phases of COVID-19. Where available, HLA class I and class II types were taken from metadata supplied by the sample provider and were not determined by assay-based typing. Nearly every sample came with metadata listing a de-identified subject ID, COVID-19 status, age in years and sex. The samples were drawn from two sources: the first 160 participants of the ongoing ImmuneRACE study, and over 950 subjects contributed by 6 global collaborators. The repertoires were released in a freely available public database meant as a resource for research on the immune response to SARS-CoV-2. The prospective study material was composed of cDNA or gDNA derived from T cells, B-cell-depleted T cells, or PBMCs. Deeply sampled blood TCRbeta repertoires from subjects exposed to, actively infected with, or recovered from COVID-19 were included in the dataset. Here is what the overall study found, with its caveats: Clinical and demographic metadata were provided uncurated, with the amount varying by source and participant.

Whole blood was collected in K2EDTA tubes by collaborating institutions according to the institutions' own protocols. For TCRbeta analysis, collaborator samples were shipped as frozen whole blood, as isolated PBMCs, or as DNA extracted from either sample type. TCRbeta CDR3 regions were amplified from genomic DNA using the immunoSEQ Assay, a bias-controlled multiplex PCR. As for how the authors treated the data: The number of nucleated cells in each sample was estimated by amplification of reference gene primers within the assay. To quantify the absolute abundance of each unique TCRbeta CDR3 rearrangement, sequence reads were collapsed and filtered. For each sample, productive Simpson clonality was calculated as the square root of Simpson's diversity index over productive rearrangements. What TCRdb holds here is the immuneACCESS table cut down to in-frame rearrangements. Part of the clones is not present; checked against another copy, under half of the missing clones reflect an unresolved V gene, and the others are unexplained. V and J calls and clone size are those listed in that table; D and trimming were worked out from the DNA. The sample table shows roughly 100,000 clones, and more than 75% are seen once. 9.5% to 10% of the sample rests with the top ten.

The CDR3 goes from the cysteine to the phenylalanine over 19 residues. Only the CDR3 region is kept as DNA, spanning 57 bases read in frame from base 1. Trimming leaves V shorter by 0 bases and J shorter by 6 bases, with the junction holding 14 bases beyond the gene matches. To note about this clone: Its antigen is not yet known. It has no much larger one-base neighbor in the sample; base qualities were not kept.

The sequence derives from a man in his 60s with active or convalescent COVID-19. Material: peripheral blood. The sequence is built from TRBV6-7 and TRBJ1-4, with 9 central nucleotides matching TRBD1. TRBV6-7 is an open reading frame whose function is uncertain. The bases are TGTGCCAGCAGTTACTCGAGGAGACAGGGGGTCGGAAGGTATGAAAAACTGTTTTTT. Protein translation: CASSYSRRQGVGRYEKLFF.